In its sample, the clone carrying this T cell receptor (beta chain) was seen a few times. TCRdb's table, derived via immunoSEQ multiplex PCR, lists solely in-frame clones and lacks some. The profile covers hundreds of thousands of clones, with around 96% appearing a single time and 0.11% taken by the ten largest. V lost 2 bases and J 11 bases, leaving 10 bases between the germline ends. Germline CDR1 reads WNHNN; CDR2 reads SYGVQD (reference sequence). CDR3 length equals 11 residues. CD45RO-negative, CCR7-selected cells formed the naive CD8 fraction, which excluded terminally differentiated effector memory CD45RA+ cells. This entry comes from a study of shared clonotypes between healthy human individuals.

The sequenced sample consisted of naive CD8+ T cells sorted from blood. This clonotype was sampled from a woman younger than 45 in good health. The chain is built from TRBV10-1 and TRBJ2-7; D perhaps matches TRBD2 (5 bases). This chain's CDR3 is CASSEGLMEYF. CDR3 in DNA: TGCGCCAGCAGTGAGGGACTGATGGAGTACTTC.